This T cell receptor (beta chain) is from a study of T cells in women clearing cervical HPV infection. The overall study: For cases, blood was sampled a median about 140 days after lesion detection, interquartile range roughly 80 to 200 days.

Sequencing used immunoSEQ multiplex PCR; TCRdb keeps in-frame clones, though not all of them. The sample includes around 33,000 clones. Germline V CDR1 and CDR2: SGHKS, YYEKEE (reference sequence). This CDR3 is built from 12 residues. Trimming stripped 4 bases from V and 6 bases from J, with 11 bases between. As for this clone: The read ends 3 residues shy of where the CDR3 ends; the end is completed using the germline J gene.

The chain has TRBV5-5 and TRBJ2-7, with D maybe TRBD1 (6 bases). The sample comprised blood buffy coat. This TCR was sampled from a woman aged 18 to 75 with a cervical HPV16 infection that either progressed to CIN3+ or cleared (not recorded which). CDR3 DNA (partial): TGTGCCAGCAGCCGTACAGGGTTCGAG. Residues: CASSRTGFE. The entire CDR3 reads CASSRTGFEQYF.